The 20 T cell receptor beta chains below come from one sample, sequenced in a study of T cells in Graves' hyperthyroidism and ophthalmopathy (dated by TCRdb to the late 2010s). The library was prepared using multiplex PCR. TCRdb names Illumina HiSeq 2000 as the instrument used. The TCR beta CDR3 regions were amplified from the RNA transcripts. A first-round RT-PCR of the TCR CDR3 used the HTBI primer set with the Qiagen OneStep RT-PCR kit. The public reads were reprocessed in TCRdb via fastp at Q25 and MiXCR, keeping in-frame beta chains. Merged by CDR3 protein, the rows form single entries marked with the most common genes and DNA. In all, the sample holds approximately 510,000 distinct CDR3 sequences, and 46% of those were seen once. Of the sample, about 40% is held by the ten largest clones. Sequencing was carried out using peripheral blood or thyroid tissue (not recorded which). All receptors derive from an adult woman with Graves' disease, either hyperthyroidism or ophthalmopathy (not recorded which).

CDR3 residues: CATRIGLAGELFF. DNA of the CDR3: TGTGCCACAAGGATAGGGCTGGCCGGGGAGCTGTTTTTT. This rearrangement joins TRBV10-3 to TRBJ2-2; no definite D call. V dropped 10 bases and J dropped 6 bases, with 15 bases sitting between them. This CDR3 spans 13 amino acids. From germline, CDR1 is ENHRY and CDR2 SYGVKD.

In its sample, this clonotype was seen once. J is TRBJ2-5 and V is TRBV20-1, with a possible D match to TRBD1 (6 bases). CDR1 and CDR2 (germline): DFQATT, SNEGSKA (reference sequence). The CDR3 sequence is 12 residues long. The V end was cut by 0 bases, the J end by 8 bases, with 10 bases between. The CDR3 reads CSARDRRGTQYF. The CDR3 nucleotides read TGCAGTGCTAGAGATCGCAGGGGAACCCAGTACTTC.

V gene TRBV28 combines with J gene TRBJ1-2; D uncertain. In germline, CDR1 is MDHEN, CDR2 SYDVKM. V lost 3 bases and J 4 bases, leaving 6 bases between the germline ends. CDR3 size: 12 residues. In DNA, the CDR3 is TGTGCCAGCAGTTTTGTCCGCTATGGCTACACCTTC. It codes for CASSFVRYGYTF.

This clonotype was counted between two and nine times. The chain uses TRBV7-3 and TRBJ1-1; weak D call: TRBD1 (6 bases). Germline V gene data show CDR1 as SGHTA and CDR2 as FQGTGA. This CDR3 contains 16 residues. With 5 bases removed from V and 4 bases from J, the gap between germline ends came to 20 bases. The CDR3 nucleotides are TGTGCCAGCAGCATAATGGGGGGCGCGGGGAGCACTGAAGCTTTCTTT. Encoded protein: CASSIMGGAGSTEAFF.

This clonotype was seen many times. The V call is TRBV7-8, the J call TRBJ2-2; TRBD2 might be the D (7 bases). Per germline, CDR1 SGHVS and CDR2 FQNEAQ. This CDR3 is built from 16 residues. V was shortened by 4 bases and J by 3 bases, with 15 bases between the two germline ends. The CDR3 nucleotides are TGTGCCAGCAGCTACCTTCGGGGGGCTGACACCGGGGAGCTGTTTTTT. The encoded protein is CASSYLRGADTGELFF.

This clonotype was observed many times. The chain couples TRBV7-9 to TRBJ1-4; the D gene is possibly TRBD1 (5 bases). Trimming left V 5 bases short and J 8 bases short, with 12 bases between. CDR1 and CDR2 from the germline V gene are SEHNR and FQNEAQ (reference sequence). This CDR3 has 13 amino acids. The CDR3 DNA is TGTGCCAGCAGCCCGGGCGAGGGGGAAAAACTGTTTTTT. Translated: CASSPGEGEKLFF. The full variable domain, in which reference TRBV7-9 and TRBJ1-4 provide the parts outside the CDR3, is DTGVSQNPRHKITKRGQNVTFRCDPISEHNRLYWYRQTLGQGPEFLTYFQNEAQLEKSRLLSDRFSAERPKGSFSTLEIQRTEQGDSAMYLCASSPGEGEKLFFGSGTQLSVL.

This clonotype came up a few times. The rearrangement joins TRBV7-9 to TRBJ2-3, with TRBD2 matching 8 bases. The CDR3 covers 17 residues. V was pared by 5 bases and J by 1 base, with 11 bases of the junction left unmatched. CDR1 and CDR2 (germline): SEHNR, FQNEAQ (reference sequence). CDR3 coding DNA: TGTGCCAGCAGCCTCACAGCGGGAGTTGGGGGCACAGATACGCAGTATTTT. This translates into CASSLTAGVGGTDTQYF.

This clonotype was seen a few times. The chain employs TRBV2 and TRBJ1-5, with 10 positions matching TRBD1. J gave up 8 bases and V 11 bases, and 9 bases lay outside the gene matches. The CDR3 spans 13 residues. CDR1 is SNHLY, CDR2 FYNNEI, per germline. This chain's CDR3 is CASDRGAGKPQHF. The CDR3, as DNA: TGTGCCTCGGACAGGGGGGCCGGGAAGCCCCAGCATTTT.

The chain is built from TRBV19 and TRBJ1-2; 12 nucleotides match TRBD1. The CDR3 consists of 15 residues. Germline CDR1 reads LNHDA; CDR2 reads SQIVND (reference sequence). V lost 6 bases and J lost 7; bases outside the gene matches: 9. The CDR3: CASRPTGTGGGGYTF. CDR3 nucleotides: TGTGCCAGTAGACCAACCGGGACAGGGGGCGGTGGCTACACCTTC.

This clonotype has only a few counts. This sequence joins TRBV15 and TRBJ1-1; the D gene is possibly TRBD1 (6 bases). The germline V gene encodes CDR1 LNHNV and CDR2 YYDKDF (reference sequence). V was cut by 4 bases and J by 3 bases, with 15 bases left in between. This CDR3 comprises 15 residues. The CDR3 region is CATSIRGWGDTEAFF. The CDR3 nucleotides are TGTGCCACCAGCATCAGGGGATGGGGGGACACTGAAGCTTTCTTT.

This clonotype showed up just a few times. Here the CDR3 DNA reads TGCAGTGCGGGACGGCGGGGGCAGCCCCAGTACTTC. This gives the protein CSAGRRGQPQYF. This rearrangement joins TRBV20-1 to TRBJ2-5; D may be TRBD2 (7 bases). This CDR3 is built from 12 residues. In germline, CDR1 is DFQATT, CDR2 SNEGSKA (reference sequence). Trimming removed 6 bases at V and 9 bases at J, with 17 bases between.

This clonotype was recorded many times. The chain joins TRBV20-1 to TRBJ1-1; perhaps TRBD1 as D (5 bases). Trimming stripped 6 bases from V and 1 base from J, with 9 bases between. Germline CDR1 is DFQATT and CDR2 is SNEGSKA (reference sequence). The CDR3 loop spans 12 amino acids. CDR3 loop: CSATDRNTEAFF. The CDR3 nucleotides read TGCAGTGCAACCGACAGGAACACTGAAGCTTTCTTT.

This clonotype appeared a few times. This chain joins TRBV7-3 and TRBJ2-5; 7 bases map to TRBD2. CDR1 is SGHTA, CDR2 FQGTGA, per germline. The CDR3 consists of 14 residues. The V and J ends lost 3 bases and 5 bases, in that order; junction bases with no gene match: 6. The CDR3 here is CASSFTGLGETQYF. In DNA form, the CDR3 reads TGTGCCAGCAGCTTCACCGGACTAGGGGAGACCCAGTACTTC.

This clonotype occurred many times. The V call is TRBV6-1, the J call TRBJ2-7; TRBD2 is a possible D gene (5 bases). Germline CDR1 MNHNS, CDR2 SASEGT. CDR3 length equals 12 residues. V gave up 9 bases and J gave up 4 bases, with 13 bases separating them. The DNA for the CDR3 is TGTGCCAGTCTACACACTAGGTACGAGCAGTACTTC. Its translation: CASLHTRYEQYF.

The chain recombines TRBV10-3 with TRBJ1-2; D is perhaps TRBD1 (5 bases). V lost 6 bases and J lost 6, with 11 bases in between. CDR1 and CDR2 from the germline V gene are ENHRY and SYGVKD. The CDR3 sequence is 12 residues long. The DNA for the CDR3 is TGTGCCATCAGCAGGGTCCTGGATGGCTACACCTTC. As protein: CAISRVLDGYTF.

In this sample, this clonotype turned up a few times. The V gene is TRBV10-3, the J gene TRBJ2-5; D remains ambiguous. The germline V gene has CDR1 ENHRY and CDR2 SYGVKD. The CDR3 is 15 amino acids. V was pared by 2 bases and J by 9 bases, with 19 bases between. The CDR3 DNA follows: TGTGCCATCAGTGAGGGGCACTTTAGCAATCAGCCCCAGTACTTC. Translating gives CAISEGHFSNQPQYF.

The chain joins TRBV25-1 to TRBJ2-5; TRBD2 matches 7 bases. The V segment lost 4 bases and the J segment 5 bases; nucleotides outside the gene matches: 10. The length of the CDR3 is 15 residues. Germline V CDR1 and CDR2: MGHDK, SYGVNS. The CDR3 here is CASSARPGAGETQYF. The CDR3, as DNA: TGTGCCAGCAGTGCTAGACCCGGAGCGGGGGAGACCCAGTACTTC.

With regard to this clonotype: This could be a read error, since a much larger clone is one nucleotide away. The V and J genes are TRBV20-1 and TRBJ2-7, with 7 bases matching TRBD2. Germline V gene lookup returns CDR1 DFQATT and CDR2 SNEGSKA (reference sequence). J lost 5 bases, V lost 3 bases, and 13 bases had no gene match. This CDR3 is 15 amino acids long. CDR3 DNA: TGCAGTGCTAGGTTTGGGGGGGGGGGAGAGCACGAGCAGTACTTC. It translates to CSARFGGGGEHEQYF.

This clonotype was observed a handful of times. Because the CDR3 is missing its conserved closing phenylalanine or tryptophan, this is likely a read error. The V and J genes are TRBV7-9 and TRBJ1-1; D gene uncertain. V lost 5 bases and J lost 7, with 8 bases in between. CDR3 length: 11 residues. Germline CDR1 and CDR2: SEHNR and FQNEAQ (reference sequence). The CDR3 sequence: CASSHRDEAFL. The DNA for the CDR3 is TGTGCCAGCAGCCACCGGGATGAAGCTTTCCTT.

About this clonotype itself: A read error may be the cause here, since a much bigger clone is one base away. The CDR3 sequence: CASSQGGRPSYGSTF. CDR3 DNA: TGTGCCAGCAGCCAAGGCGGCAGGCCCTCCTATGGCTCCACCTTC. The chain uses TRBV4-2 and TRBJ1-2; D ambiguous. This CDR3 is built from 15 residues. Germline assignment: CDR1 LGHNA and CDR2 YNFKEQ.